The 28 T cell receptor beta chains below come from one sample, sequenced in a study of HIV-infected patients and healthy controls. cDNA was made from around 0.5 ug RNA using alpha and beta constant primers. Separate chain-specific third strand synthesis with multiplexing indices produced the alpha and beta libraries. TCRdb re-called the 5' RACE reads with MiXCR, one entry per CDR3 protein. The table lists about 7,000 distinct CDR3 sequences, less than 9.5% of them singletons, with around 15% in the top ten. The repertoire came from unfractionated whole blood and reflected all unsorted peripheral T cells. The sample here was blood, taken before antiretroviral therapy. These receptors were collected from an adult with HIV infection.

J is TRBJ2-2 and V is TRBV6-4; TRBD2 is a possible D gene (5 bases). Trimming cost V 0 bases and J 4 bases, with 9 bases left between them. The CDR3 totals 15 residues. CDR1 is MRHNA and CDR2 is SNTAGT in the germline V gene. The CDR3 loop is CASSDSGEGTGELFF. The CDR3 DNA reads TGTGCCAGCAGTGACTCCGGAGAGGGCACCGGGGAGCTGTTTTTT.

This clonotype was seen repeatedly, ten times or more. The V gene is TRBV5-6, the J gene TRBJ2-2, with a weak D call TRBD1 (6 bases). The CDR3 consists of 16 residues. V was cut by 2 bases and J by 0 bases, with 11 bases left in between. Germline V CDR1 and CDR2: SGHDT, YYEEEE. CDR3 DNA: TGTGCCAGCAGCTTTTCCGGGACACCGAACACCGGGGAGCTGTTTTTT. The encoded protein is CASSFSGTPNTGELFF.

This clonotype was recorded at least ten times. The CDR3 protein is CASRRGSRGRMGNQPQHF. As DNA, the CDR3 is TGTGCCAGTAGAAGGGGCTCGAGGGGGCGCATGGGCAATCAGCCCCAGCATTTT. This sequence joins TRBV19 and TRBJ1-5, with TRBD1 matching over 7 bases. After removal of 6 bases from V and 2 bases from J, the junction contained 16 bases not matched to a gene. This CDR3 is 18 amino acids long. Germline CDR1 and CDR2: LNHDA and SQIVND (reference sequence).

By proportion, this clonotype is medium-sized. V is TRBV20-1 and J is TRBJ2-4; 13 bases line up with TRBD2. CDR1 is DFQATT and CDR2 is SNEGSKA in the germline V gene (reference sequence). This CDR3 comprises 18 residues. Trimming cost V 8 bases and J 0 bases; bases outside gene matches: 13. CDR3 amino acids: CSLPSGTSGNLAKNIQYF. The CDR3 region has the DNA TGCAGTCTACCATCCGGGACTAGCGGGAACCTAGCCAAAAACATTCAGTACTTC.

This clonotype was observed a handful of times. The genes are TRBV20-1 and TRBJ1-1, with D possibly matching TRBD1 (5 bases). V was cut by 0 bases and J by 3 bases, with 8 bases left in between. This CDR3 region has 13 residues. Germline CDR1 and CDR2: DFQATT and SNEGSKA (reference sequence). The CDR3 coding sequence is TGCAGTGCTAGAGACCTGGGGGACACTGAAGCTTTCTTT. Its protein product is CSARDLGDTEAFF.

This clonotype is categorized as medium-sized. This chain joins TRBV5-1 and TRBJ2-7, with TRBD1 as a possible D gene (5 bases). The CDR3 contains 14 residues. The V gene lost 3 bases and the J gene lost 5 bases, with 15 bases spanning the gap. CDR1 is SGHRS and CDR2 is YFSETQ in the germline V gene. The CDR3 spells CASSYYRGENEQYF. The CDR3 nucleotides are TGCGCCAGCAGCTACTATAGGGGTGAGAACGAGCAGTACTTC.

This clonotype is termed medium-sized. The chain employs TRBV4-1 and TRBJ2-3; 8 bases agree with TRBD2. Germline V lookup: CDR1 MGHRA, CDR2 YSYEKL. V gave up 4 bases and J gave up 0 bases; unmatched junction bases: 3. This CDR3 contains 15 residues. In nucleotides, the CDR3 is TGCGCCAGCAGCCTAGCGGGGTATAGCACAGATACGCAGTATTTT. Protein sequence: CASSLAGYSTDTQYF.

This clonotype was seen at least ten times. The V and J genes are TRBV7-9 and TRBJ2-3; D gene ambiguous. Between the trimmed V and J ends, which lost 4 bases and 5 bases, there was a span of 10 bases. This CDR3 region has 13 residues. Germline CDR1 SEHNR, CDR2 FQNEAQ (reference sequence). This chain's CDR3 is CASSSQDGDTQYF. The CDR3 region has the DNA TGTGCCAGCAGCTCCCAGGACGGAGATACGCAGTATTTT.

V gene TRBV12-3 or TRBV12-4 combines with J gene TRBJ2-3, with D perhaps assigned TRBD1 or TRBD2 (5 bases each). V lost 5 bases and J lost 5, with 11 bases in between. The CDR3 sequence is 13 residues long. The CDR3 is CASSGDQGDTQYF. The CDR3 region has the DNA TGTGCCAGCAGTGGGGACCAAGGAGATACGCAGTATTTT.

By proportion, this clonotype is medium-sized. The chain uses TRBV12-3 or TRBV12-4 and TRBJ2-6, with a possible D match to TRBD1 (6 bases). The V and J ends lost 7 bases and 4 bases respectively, with 14 bases between them. The CDR3 is 15 amino acids. The DNA for the CDR3 is TGTGCCAGCACCGAACAGGGTACCGGGGCCAACGTCCTGACTTTC. Its translation is CASTEQGTGANVLTF.

This clonotype was recorded many times. The chain couples TRBV5-1 to TRBJ2-1; perhaps D is TRBD1 or TRBD2 (5 bases each). The CDR3 length is 15 residues. In germline, CDR1 is SGHRS, CDR2 YFSETQ. Trimming removed 3 bases from V and 3 bases from J, with 13 bases in between. CDR3 sequence reads: CASSSAGTNYNEQFF. DNA of the CDR3: TGCGCCAGCAGCTCCGCCGGGACCAACTACAATGAGCAGTTCTTC.

This clonotype is labeled as medium-sized. The CDR3 nucleotides read TGTGCCAGCAGCTTAGGACTAGCGGATACGCAGTATTTT. Its protein product is CASSLGLADTQYF. The V gene is TRBV7-3, the J gene TRBJ2-3; 9 bases align to TRBD2. Germline V gene lookup returns CDR1 SGHTA and CDR2 FQGTGA. The V segment lost 2 bases and the J segment 6 bases; nucleotides outside the gene matches: 0. This CDR3 has 13 residues.

This clonotype is medium-sized (0.01 to 0.1%) by share. The V call is TRBV29-1, the J call TRBJ2-3, with TRBD2 matching over 7 bases. Unmatched junction bases numbered 9, after V lost 4 bases and J lost 2 bases. Germline loops: CDR1 SQVTM, CDR2 ANQGSEA. This CDR3 comprises 15 residues. CDR3 sequence (DNA): TGCAGCGTTGTAAGCGGGACCCATTTCACAGATACGCAGTATTTT. This codes for CSVVSGTHFTDTQYF.

This clonotype was counted ten times or more. The gene calls are TRBV14 and TRBJ2-5, with D tentatively TRBD1 or TRBD2 (5 bases each). V dropped 4 bases and J dropped 3 bases, with 15 bases sitting between them. In germline, CDR1 is SGHDN, CDR2 FVKESK. This CDR3 has 15 residues. CDR3 in amino acids: CASSLGTWMEETQYF. CDR3 bases: TGTGCCAGCAGCCTAGGGACCTGGATGGAAGAGACCCAGTACTTC.

This clonotype was found many times. The chain is built from TRBV20-1 and TRBJ1-1; D uncertain. The CDR3 consists of 14 residues. CDR1 and CDR2 (germline): DFQATT, SNEGSKA (reference sequence). V was clipped by 3 bases and J by 0 bases, with 11 bases between them. The CDR3 bases are TGCAGTGCTAGGGGAGCAGTGATGAACACTGAAGCTTTCTTT. Protein product: CSARGAVMNTEAFF.

This clonotype is medium-sized in the sample. This chain joins TRBV30 and TRBJ2-1, with no clear D. The germline V gene encodes CDR1 GTSNPN and CDR2 SVGIG (reference sequence). The CDR3 spans 13 residues. V shed 1 base and J shed 12 bases, with 16 bases lying between them. The CDR3, as DNA: TGTGCCTGGAGTGGCTCGGGTCGGACCCGGCAGTTCTTC. It translates to CAWSGSGRTRQFF.

This clonotype was counted many times. This chain connects TRBV12-3 or TRBV12-4 to TRBJ2-3; 8 bases align to TRBD2. The CDR3 loop spans 17 amino acids. The V and J ends lost 3 bases and 2 bases, in that order; junction bases with no gene match: 10. The chain's CDR3 is CASSFAFSGTDTDTQYF. The CDR3 nucleotides are TGTGCCAGCAGTTTCGCTTTTAGCGGGACCGACACAGATACGCAGTATTTT.

Within the sample, this clonotype is medium-sized. The V gene is TRBV7-2, the J gene TRBJ2-7; 11 nucleotides match TRBD2. This CDR3 region has 17 residues. V shed 5 bases and J 3 bases; nucleotides not matched to a gene: 12. The germline V gene has CDR1 SGHTA and CDR2 FQGNSA. CDR3 protein: CASSTLLLAGGFYEQYF. In DNA, the CDR3 is TGTGCCAGCAGCACCCTCCTCCTAGCGGGGGGTTTCTACGAGCAGTACTTC.

This clonotype was recorded at least ten times. This chain uses TRBV7-9 with TRBJ1-1, with 7 positions matching TRBD1. V lost 4 bases to trimming and J lost 5 bases; unmatched junction nucleotides: 7. The CDR3 is 14 amino acids. The germline gives CDR1 SEHNR, CDR2 FQNEAQ (reference sequence). The CDR3 loop reads CASSSQGGWTEAFF. In DNA, the CDR3 is TGTGCCAGCAGCTCCCAGGGGGGATGGACTGAAGCTTTCTTT.

J is TRBJ1-4 and V is TRBV2; D might be TRBD1 (6 bases). Germline V gene sequence: CDR1 SNHLY, CDR2 FYNNEI. This CDR3 region has 13 residues. The V end lost 11 bases, the J end lost 5 bases, and 15 bases lay between the germline ends. In nucleotides, the CDR3 is TGTGCCGGCGCAGGGGACGTGAATGAAAAACTGTTTTTT. It codes for CAGAGDVNEKLFF.

This clonotype was recorded many times. V usage is TRBV10-3 and J usage is TRBJ2-1, with 7 bases matching TRBD1. This CDR3 has 15 amino acids. The junction had 13 bases not matched to a gene; V was cut back by 8 bases and J by 6 bases. Per the germline V gene, CDR1 is ENHRY and CDR2 is SYGVKD. The DNA for the CDR3 is TGTGCCATCGGCCCCCACAGGGGCGGTGGCAATGAGCAGTTCTTC. Protein sequence: CAIGPHRGGGNEQFF.

This clonotype was counted a few times. The chain recombines TRBV7-6 with TRBJ2-1; TRBD2 aligns across 12 bases. The CDR3 has 18 amino acids. With 1 base clipped from V and 0 bases from J, the junction kept 4 bases outside the gene matches. The V gene's germline CDR1 is SGHVS and CDR2 FNYEAQ. CDR3 amino acids: CASSLGTSGMISYNEQFF. The DNA for the CDR3 is TGTGCCAGCAGCTTAGGGACTAGCGGGATGATCTCCTACAATGAGCAGTTCTTC.

V usage is TRBV27 and J usage is TRBJ2-7; 9 bases map to TRBD2. Germline V gene data show CDR1 as MNHEY and CDR2 as SMNVEV (reference sequence). The CDR3 sequence is 15 residues long. J gave up 3 bases and V 4 bases, and 7 bases lay outside the gene matches. The CDR3 bases are TGTGCCAGCAGTTCCCATAGCGGGAGTCACTACGAGCAGTACTTC. Amino acid sequence: CASSSHSGSHYEQYF.

This clonotype occurred many times. The chain combines TRBV18 with TRBJ2-1; 7 bases align to TRBD1. Germline assignment: CDR1 KGHSH and CDR2 LQKENI. V lost 3 bases to trimming and J lost 9 bases; unmatched junction nucleotides: 2. This CDR3 region has 12 residues. CDR3 DNA: TGTGCCAGCTCACCTACAGGGGTTGAGCAGTTCTTC. Translation: CASSPTGVEQFF. Full variable domain (rest looked up from reference TRBV18 and TRBJ2-1): NAGVMQNPRHLVRRRGQEARLRCSPMKGHSHVYWYRQLPEEGLKFMVYLQKENIIDESGMPKERFSAEFPKEGPSILRIQQVVRGDSAAYFCASSPTGVEQFFGPGTRLTVL.

Many counts were recorded for this clonotype. This chain connects TRBV3-1 to TRBJ2-6; D is unclear. Germline assignment: CDR1 LGHDT and CDR2 YNNKEL (reference sequence). Trimming took 1 base from V and 4 from J, leaving 17 bases between them. The CDR3 runs to 18 residues. The DNA of the CDR3 is TGTGCCAGCAGCCAAGTAAGGTTTGGGTCTCTGGGGGCCAACGTCCTGACTTTC. It yields the protein CASSQVRFGSLGANVLTF.

By share of the sample, this clonotype is medium-sized (0.01 to 0.1%). The chain has TRBV29-1 and TRBJ2-7; 9 nucleotides align to TRBD1. The V gene end was trimmed by 5 bases and the J gene end by 3 bases; junction bases not matched to a gene: 5. The CDR3 length is 13 residues. Germline CDR1 reads SQVTM; CDR2 reads ANQGSEA. Here the CDR3 DNA reads TGCAGCGTTAGGACAGGGGAAAACTACGAGCAGTACTTC. Its protein is CSVRTGENYEQYF.

By sample fraction, this clonotype is medium-sized. The V gene is TRBV29-1, the J gene TRBJ2-3; no clear D gene. The V gene's germline CDR1 is SQVTM and CDR2 ANQGSEA. The CDR3 runs to 13 residues. V was pared by 4 bases and J by 0 bases, with 8 bases between. In nucleotides, the CDR3 is TGCAGCGTTGTGTCTGTTAGCACAGATACGCAGTATTTT. Its protein is CSVVSVSTDTQYF.

This clonotype has ten or more counts. The CDR3 DNA reads as TGTGCCAGCAGTTCATGGGGGGGTATGACAGATACGCAGTATTTT. Its protein product is CASSSWGGMTDTQYF. V is TRBV27 and J is TRBJ2-3; 7 bases agree with TRBD2. CDR3 length: 15 residues. The junction had 7 bases not matched to a gene; V was cut back by 4 bases and J by 3 bases. The germline CDR1 and CDR2 sequences are MNHEY and SMNVEV (reference sequence).